This T cell receptor (beta chain) originates from a study of T cells after yellow fever vaccination. Study-wide results and caveats: Subsequent booster samples again held most clones from primary vaccination (under 98% CD4, about 85% CD8).

Between the trimmed V and J ends, which lost 7 bases and 5 bases, there was a span of 18 bases. The CDR3 spans 15 residues. This clonotype was detected many times. Its target is unknown. TCRdb re-called the 5' RACE reads through MiXCR, storing one row per CDR3 protein. This sample has some 110,000 distinct CDR3 sequences, with about 7% found just once. This chain uses TRBV12-3 or TRBV12-4 with TRBJ2-1; D uncertain. This sequence originates from a man between 18 and 29 years old who received the YFV17D yellow fever vaccine. The sequenced sample was CD4+ T cells sorted from PBMCs, obtained about 41 days after the first yellow fever vaccination. The CDR3 sequence: CASTYDGRLNNEQFF. For the CDR3, the DNA is TGTGCCAGCACCTACGATGGCCGTCTAAACAATGAGCAGTTCTTC.